This T cell receptor beta chain was recorded in a study of T cells in Graves' hyperthyroidism and ophthalmopathy. Broader study findings: Peripheral blood also featured most of the thyroid clonotypes expanded above 0.001.

Germline V lookup: CDR1 DFQATT, CDR2 SNEGSKA (reference sequence). The CDR3 length is 17 residues. V trimming: 2 bases; J trimming: 4 bases; junction bases outside the gene matches: 12. Ten or more counts support this clonotype. Its antigen is unknown. The TCR beta CDR3 regions underwent amplification using RNA transcripts as the source. With the HTBI primer set, the TCR CDR3 went through a first round of RT-PCR. MiXCR was run by TCRdb on the multiplex PCR reads, yielding one entry per CDR3 protein. The sample has around 260,000 distinct CDR3 sequences, less than 30% seen once. Any patient presenting with uncontrolled infection, other autoimmune disease, pregnancy or lactation was left out. Clinical symptoms, serum thyroxine, TRAb, thyroid ultrasound and orbital computed tomography informed diagnoses. The blood sample predates any ophthalmopathy symptoms, coming from first hyperthyroidism diagnosis.

The source material was blood. V usage is TRBV20-1 and J usage is TRBJ2-4; 9 nucleotides agree with TRBD2. The origin of this receptor is a middle-aged man with Graves' hyperthyroidism that later progressed to Graves' ophthalmopathy. As DNA, the CDR3 is TGCAGTGCTAGACCTTATAGCGGGAGCGGGGTTAAAAACATTCAGTACTTC. Amino acids: CSARPYSGSGVKNIQYF.